The rows below give T cell receptor beta chains drawn from one sample of a study of blood T cell repertoires in COVID-19. Clones were read by immunoSEQ multiplex PCR, and TCRdb kept only the in-frame ones, dropping some. The table includes 200,000 or so clones, about 88% detected once. Source material: peripheral blood. These receptors were obtained from an older man with active or convalescent COVID-19. The CDR3 runs from the conserved cysteine through the conserved F or W. Fields, in order: J gene, V gene, CDR3 protein.

>TRBJ2-3|TRBV18
CASSLGTSTDTQYF
>TRBJ2-1|TRBV3-1/TRBV3-2
CASSQELAGGNEQFF
>TRBJ1-3|TRBV6-1
CASSEQGRVPGNTIYF
>TRBJ2-3|TRBV4-1
CASSQIQGRDTQYF
>TRBJ2-1|TRBV5-4
CASSLSSGRDPQQFF
>TRBJ1-6|TRBV28
CATKALDRGFHNSPLHF
>TRBJ1-1|TRBV2
CATTTNTEAFF
>TRBJ1-4|TRBV28
CASSLGGTFIRNEKLFF
>TRBJ2-1|TRBV10-3
CAISDGGLSSNEQFF
>TRBJ2-7|TRBV28
CASRFEHSYEQYF
>TRBJ2-7|TRBV21-1
CASRSGEGSYEQYF
>TRBJ1-4|TRBV2
CASTGTLGEKLFF
>TRBJ2-3|TRBV9
CASSPSIGSGADTQYF
>TRBJ2-3|TRBV11-3
CASSSSFRGGLSTDTQYF
>TRBJ2-7|TRBV7-9
CASSPTQGFYAYEQYF
>TRBJ1-6|TRBV7-6
CASSLQAGPLNSPLHF
>TRBJ2-5|TRBV3-1/TRBV3-2
CASSQILSGGQETQYF
>TRBJ2-1|TRBV6-5
CASSYGETSWNEQFF
>TRBJ2-3|TRBV10-1
CASSDTDRGHRRTDTQYF
>TRBJ2-5|TRBV27
CASSYLVAGGNKTQYF
>TRBJ1-3|TRBV2
CASSGDRGNSGNTIYF
>TRBJ2-3|TRBV19
CASSIIGSGATDTQYF
>TRBJ1-6|TRBV4-3
CASSPDSSYNSPLHF
>TRBJ2-3|TRBV11-2
CASSRTAGTDTQYF
>TRBJ2-3|TRBV9
CASSGPSPDTQYF
>TRBJ1-1|TRBV18
CASSPGGEVMAFF
>TRBJ1-2|TRBV2
CASLRLADSYGYTF
>TRBJ2-7|TRBV4-1
CASSQDPWLAGRIF
>TRBJ1-1|TRBV7-9
CASSLGPGGTEAFF
>TRBJ2-5|TRBV3-1/TRBV3-2
CASSLGTSGGDQETQYF
>TRBJ2-5|TRBV6-5
CASCRDTYETQYF
>TRBJ2-2|TRBV5-4
CASSFAGLNTGELFF
>TRBJ1-6|TRBV9
CASSVRGNRNSPLHF
>TRBJ1-2|TRBV9
CASSVGGTENYGYTF
>TRBJ2-5|TRBV10-2
CASSPDSIQETQYF
>TRBJ1-2|TRBV10-3
CAISDMGPYGYTF
>TRBJ1-1|TRBV30
CAWSVWAGTGNTEAFF
>TRBJ1-2|TRBV28
CASSSESFYGYTF
>TRBJ2-3|TRBV2
CASSELGTSTDTQYF
>TRBJ2-7|TRBV3-1/TRBV3-2
CASSPATGPTPYEQYF
>TRBJ1-4|TRBV18
CASSPGGGGGEKLFF
>TRBJ2-5|TRBV6-1
CASSEGTGIETQYF
>TRBJ2-7|TRBV18
CASSYGTSGGRPYEQYF
>TRBJ1-5|TRBV6-1
CASSEVGASQPQHF
>TRBJ2-7|TRBV28
CASSFVDRVYEQYF
>TRBJ2-1|TRBV5-4
CASSLTGGNEQFF
>TRBJ1-5|TRBV7-9
CASSFGLKGLENQPQHF
>TRBJ1-2|TRBV18
CASSPATAGTHYGYTF
>TRBJ2-5|TRBV5-1
CASSLVGGVETQYF
>TRBJ1-1|TRBV3-1/TRBV3-2
CASSQAWKGGSEAFF
>TRBJ1-5|TRBV7-2
CASSYRQGGQPQHF
>TRBJ2-7|TRBV5-6
CASSLGQGFYEQYF
>TRBJ2-1|TRBV4-1
CASSQSGSANEQFF
>TRBJ1-6|TRBV19
CASAVLGGNYNSPLHF
>TRBJ2-3|TRBV5-1
CASSRMTDTQYF